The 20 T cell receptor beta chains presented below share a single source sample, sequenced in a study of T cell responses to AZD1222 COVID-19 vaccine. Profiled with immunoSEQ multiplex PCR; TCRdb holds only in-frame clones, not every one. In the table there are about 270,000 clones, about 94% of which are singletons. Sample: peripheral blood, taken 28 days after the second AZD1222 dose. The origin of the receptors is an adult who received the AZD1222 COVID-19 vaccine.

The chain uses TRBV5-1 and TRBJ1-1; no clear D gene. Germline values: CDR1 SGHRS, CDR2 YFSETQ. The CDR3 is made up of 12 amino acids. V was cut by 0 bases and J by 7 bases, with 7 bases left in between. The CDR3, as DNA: TGCGCCAGCAGCTTGGGTGAAGGTGAAGCTTTCTTT. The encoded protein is CASSLGEGEAFF. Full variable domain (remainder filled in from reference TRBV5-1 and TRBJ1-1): KAGVTQTPRYLIKTRGQQVTLSCSPISGHRSVSWYQQTPGQGLQFLFEYFSETQRNKGNFPGRFSGRQFSNSRSEMNVSTLELGDSALYLCASSLGEGEAFFGQGTRLTVV.

The CDR3 protein is CASRRGSQEGSPLHF. The CDR3 DNA reads as TGTGCCAGCAGGCGGGGTTCACAAGAGGGATCACCCCTCCACTTT. The chain carries TRBV7-2 and TRBJ1-6, with unresolved D. The CDR3 extends over 15 amino acids. CDR1 and CDR2 from the germline V gene are SGHTA and FQGNSA. V lost 6 bases to trimming and J lost 10 bases, with 19 bases between them.

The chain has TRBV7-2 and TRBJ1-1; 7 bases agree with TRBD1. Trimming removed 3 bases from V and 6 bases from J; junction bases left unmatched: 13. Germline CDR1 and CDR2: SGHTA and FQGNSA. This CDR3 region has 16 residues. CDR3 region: CASSFRQGGRGPEAFF. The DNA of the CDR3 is TGTGCCAGCAGCTTCAGACAGGGAGGGAGGGGGCCTGAAGCTTTCTTT. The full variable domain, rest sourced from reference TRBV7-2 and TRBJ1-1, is GAGVSQSPSNKVTEKGKDVELRCDPISGHTALYWYRQSLGQGLEFLIYFQGNSAPDKSGLPSDRFSAERTGGSVSTLTIQRTQQEDSAVYLCASSFRQGGRGPEAFFGQGTRLTVV.

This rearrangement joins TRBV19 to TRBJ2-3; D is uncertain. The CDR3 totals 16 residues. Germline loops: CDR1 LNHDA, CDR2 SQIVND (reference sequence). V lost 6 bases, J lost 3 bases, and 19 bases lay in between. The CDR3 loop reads CASSPPGRRLTDTQYF. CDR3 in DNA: TGTGCCAGTAGCCCCCCCGGACGGCGGTTAACAGATACGCAGTATTTT. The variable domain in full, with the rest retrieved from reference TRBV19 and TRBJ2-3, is DGGITQSPKYLFRKEGQNVTLSCEQNLNHDAMYWYRQDPGQGLRLIYYSQIVNDFQKGDIAEGYSVSREKKESFPLTVTSAQKNPTAFYLCASSPPGRRLTDTQYFGPGTRLTVL.

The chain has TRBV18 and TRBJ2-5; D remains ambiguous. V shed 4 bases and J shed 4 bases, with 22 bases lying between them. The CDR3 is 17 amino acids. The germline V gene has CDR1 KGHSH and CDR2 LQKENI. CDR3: CASSLFGPLDDGETQYF. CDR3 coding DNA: TGTGCCAGCTCACTATTCGGCCCTCTTGACGATGGAGAGACCCAGTACTTC.

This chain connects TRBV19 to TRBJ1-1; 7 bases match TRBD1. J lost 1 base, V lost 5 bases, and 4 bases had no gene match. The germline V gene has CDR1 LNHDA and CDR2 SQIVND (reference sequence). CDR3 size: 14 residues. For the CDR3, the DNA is TGTGCCAGTAGTCTGACAGGGCAGAACACTGAAGCTTTCTTT. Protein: CASSLTGQNTEAFF.

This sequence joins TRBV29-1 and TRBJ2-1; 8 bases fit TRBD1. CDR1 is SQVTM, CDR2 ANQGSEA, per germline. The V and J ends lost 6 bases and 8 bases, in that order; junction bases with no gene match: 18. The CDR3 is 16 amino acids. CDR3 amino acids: CSVASFSGTGSDEQFF. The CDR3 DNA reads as TGCAGCGTCGCCAGCTTCTCCGGGACAGGAAGCGATGAGCAGTTCTTC.

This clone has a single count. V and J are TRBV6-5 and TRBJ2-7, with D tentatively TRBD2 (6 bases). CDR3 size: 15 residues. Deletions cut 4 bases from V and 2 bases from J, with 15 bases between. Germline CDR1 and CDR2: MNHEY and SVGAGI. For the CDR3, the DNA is TGTGCCAGCAGTTTCTATAGCGGAGGGACCTACGAGCAGTACTTC. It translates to CASSFYSGGTYEQYF.

The CDR3 DNA sequence: TGTGCCAGTACCCTGGACAGGGGGCGCAAAGCTTTCTTT. As protein: CASTLDRGRKAFF. This chain joins TRBV19 and TRBJ1-1; 11 positions agree with TRBD1. The V gene end was trimmed by 7 bases and the J gene end by 9 bases; junction bases not matched to a gene: 7. CDR1 LNHDA and CDR2 SQIVND come from the germline V gene (reference sequence). The CDR3 runs to 13 residues.

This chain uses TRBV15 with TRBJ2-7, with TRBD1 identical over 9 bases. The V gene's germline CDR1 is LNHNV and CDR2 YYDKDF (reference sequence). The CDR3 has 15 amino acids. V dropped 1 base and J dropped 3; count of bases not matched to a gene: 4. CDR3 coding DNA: TGTGCCACCAGCAGAGGGGGACAGGGCTTCTACGAGCAGTACTTC. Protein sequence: CATSRGGQGFYEQYF.

The CDR3 sequence: CSVSGLEAFF. The CDR3 DNA reads as TGCAGCGTTAGTGGGCTAGAAGCTTTCTTT. This chain links TRBV29-1 with TRBJ1-1; D unresolved. This CDR3 comprises 10 residues. Germline lookup yields CDR1 SQVTM and CDR2 ANQGSEA. V shed 5 bases and J shed 8 bases, with 9 bases lying between them.

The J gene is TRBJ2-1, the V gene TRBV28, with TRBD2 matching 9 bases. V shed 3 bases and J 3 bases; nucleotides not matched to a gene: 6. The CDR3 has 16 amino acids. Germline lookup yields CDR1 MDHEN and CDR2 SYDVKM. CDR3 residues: CASSFPGTSIYNEQFF. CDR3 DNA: TGTGCCAGCAGTTTTCCGGGGACTAGCATCTACAATGAGCAGTTCTTC. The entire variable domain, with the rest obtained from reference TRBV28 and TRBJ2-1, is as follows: DVKVTQSSRYLVKRTGEKVFLECVQDMDHENMFWYRQDPGLGLRLIYFSYDVKMKEKGDIPEGYSVSREKKERFSLILESASTNQTSMYLCASSFPGTSIYNEQFFGPGTRLTVL.

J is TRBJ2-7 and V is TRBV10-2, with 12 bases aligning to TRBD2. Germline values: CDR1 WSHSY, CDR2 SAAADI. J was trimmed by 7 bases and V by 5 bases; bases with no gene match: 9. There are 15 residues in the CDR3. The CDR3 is CASSRLLAGGGEQYF. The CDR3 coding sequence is TGCGCCAGCAGTCGACTACTAGCGGGGGGTGGAGAGCAGTACTTC.

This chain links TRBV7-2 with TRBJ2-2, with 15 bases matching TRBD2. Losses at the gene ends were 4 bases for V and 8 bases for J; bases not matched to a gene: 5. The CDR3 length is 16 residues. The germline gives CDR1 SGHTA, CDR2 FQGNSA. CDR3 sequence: CASSSGTSGGTGELFF. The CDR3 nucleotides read TGTGCCAGCAGCTCCGGGACTAGCGGGGGGACGGGGGAGCTGTTTTTT.

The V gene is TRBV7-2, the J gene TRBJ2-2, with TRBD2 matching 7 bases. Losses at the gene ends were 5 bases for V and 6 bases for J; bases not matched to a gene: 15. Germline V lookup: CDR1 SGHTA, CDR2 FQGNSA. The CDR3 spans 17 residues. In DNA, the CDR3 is TGTGCCAGCAGCGCCCTCTGGCGGGAGTTTAGACCCGGGGAGCTGTTTTTT. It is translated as CASSALWREFRPGELFF.

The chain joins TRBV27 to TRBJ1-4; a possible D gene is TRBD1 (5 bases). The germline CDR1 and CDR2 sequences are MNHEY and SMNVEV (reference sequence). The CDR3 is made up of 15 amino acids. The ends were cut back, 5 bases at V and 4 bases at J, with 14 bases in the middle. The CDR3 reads CASSPPGLSNEKLFF. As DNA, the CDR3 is TGTGCCAGCAGTCCCCCGGGACTGAGTAATGAAAAACTGTTTTTT.

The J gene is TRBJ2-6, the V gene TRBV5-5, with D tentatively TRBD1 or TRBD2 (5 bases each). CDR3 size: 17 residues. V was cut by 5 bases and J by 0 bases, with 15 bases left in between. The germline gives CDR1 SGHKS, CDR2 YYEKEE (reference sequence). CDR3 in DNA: TGTGCCAGCAGAGCCGGACTCCAGGGCTCTGGGGCCAACGTCCTGACTTTC. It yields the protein CASRAGLQGSGANVLTF.

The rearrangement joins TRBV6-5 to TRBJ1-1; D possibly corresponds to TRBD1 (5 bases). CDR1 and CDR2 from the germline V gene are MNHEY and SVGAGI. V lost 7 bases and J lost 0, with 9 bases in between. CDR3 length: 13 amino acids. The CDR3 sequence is CASNGGVNTEAFF. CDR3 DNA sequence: TGTGCCAGCAATGGGGGGGTGAACACTGAAGCTTTCTTT.

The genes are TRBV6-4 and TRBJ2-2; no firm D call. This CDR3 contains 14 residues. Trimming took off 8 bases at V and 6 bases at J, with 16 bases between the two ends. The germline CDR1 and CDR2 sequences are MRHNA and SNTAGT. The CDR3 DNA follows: TGTGCCAGCGCAAGTGATACGTTCTCCGGGGAGCTGTTTTTT. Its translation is CASASDTFSGELFF.

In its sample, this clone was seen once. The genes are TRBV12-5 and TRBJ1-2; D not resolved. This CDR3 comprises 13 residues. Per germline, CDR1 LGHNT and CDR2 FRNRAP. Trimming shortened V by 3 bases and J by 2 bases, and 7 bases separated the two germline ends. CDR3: CASGFSGNYGYTF. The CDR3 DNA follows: TGTGCTAGTGGTTTCTCGGGGAACTATGGCTACACCTTC.